The T cell receptor (beta chain) under discussion was sequenced for a study of OX40 agonist ivuxolimab in advanced cancers. Study overall: Clinicians treated patients with ivuxolimab, an agonistic anti-OX40 (CD134) antibody.

Only in-frame clones appear in the TCRdb table, and some are missing; sequencing was by immunoSEQ multiplex PCR. The sample consists of more than 50,000 clones, approximately 89% of them appearing once. Autoimmune disease history or systemic immunosuppression excluded patients. Concerning this clone itself: The antigen remains undetermined.

The germline V gene encodes CDR1 SGHAT and CDR2 FQNNGV. The CDR3 covers 15 residues. V shed 5 bases and J 0 bases; nucleotides not matched to a gene: 5. General study results and limits: By week 6 at 0.1 to 3.0 mg/kg, blood CD4+ and CD8+ T cells had expanded clonally.

The sample here was CD4+ or CD8+ T cells sorted from blood, taken in a trial of the OX40 agonist ivuxolimab. The chain links TRBV11-2 to TRBJ2-3; TRBD2 agrees at 7 bases. The TCR comes from an adult with an advanced solid tumor such as melanoma, head and neck, liver or kidney cancer. The CDR3 DNA reads as TGTGCCAGCAGCCCATGGCGGGGGAGCACAGATACGCAGTATTTT. The encoded protein is CASSPWRGSTDTQYF.